Given below is one T cell receptor (beta chain) in context. The data were taken from a study of blood T cell repertoires in COVID-19. Study context: PBMCs, B-cell-depleted T cells, or T cells were the source of the cDNA or gDNA that made up the material.

Participants had their cohort set by participant-reported clinical history. The data were produced by immunoSEQ multiplex PCR, yet TCRdb's version contains in-frame clones alone and is incomplete. This sample yields about 470,000 clones, of which 75% to 90% are seen a single time; around 0.64% belongs to the top ten. Germline V gene data show CDR1 as SGHVS and CDR2 as FQNEAQ. The V segment lost 4 bases and the J segment 7 bases; nucleotides outside the gene matches: 17. CDR3 length: 18 amino acids. The chain combines TRBV7-8 with TRBJ1-4, with TRBD1 identical over 8 bases. The receptor comes from a woman between 18 and 30 years old who had recovered from COVID-19. Material for sequencing was PBMCs or T cells enriched from blood (not recorded which). CDR3 amino acids: CASSSSYQGAGRSEKLFF. The CDR3 DNA reads as TGTGCCAGCAGCTCGAGTTACCAGGGGGCGGGACGGAGTGAAAAACTGTTTTTT.